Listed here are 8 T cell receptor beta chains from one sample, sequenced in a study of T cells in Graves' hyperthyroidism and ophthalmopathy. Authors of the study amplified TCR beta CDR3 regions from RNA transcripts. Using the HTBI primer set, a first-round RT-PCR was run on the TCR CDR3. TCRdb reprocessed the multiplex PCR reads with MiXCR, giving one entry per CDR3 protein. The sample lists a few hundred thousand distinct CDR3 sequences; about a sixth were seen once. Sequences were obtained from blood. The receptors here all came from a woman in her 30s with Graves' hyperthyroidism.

CDR3 sequence (DNA): TGTGCCAGCAGCCAAGATTTTTACGGGACAACCGCGAACACCGGGGAGCTGTTTTTT. Translated: CASSQDFYGTTANTGELFF. The gene calls are TRBV14 and TRBJ2-2; D might be TRBD1 (6 bases). V lost 0 bases to trimming and J lost 0 bases, with 17 bases between them. The germline gives CDR1 SGHDN, CDR2 FVKESK. The CDR3 is 19 amino acids.

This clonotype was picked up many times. The CDR3 is CSVEPGHNYGYTF. DNA of the CDR3: TGCAGCGTTGAACCGGGACACAACTATGGCTACACCTTC. The gene calls are TRBV29-1 and TRBJ1-2, with TRBD1 as a possible D gene (6 bases). CDR3 length equals 13 residues. Trimming shortened V by 2 bases and J by 2 bases, and 9 bases separated the two germline ends. Germline V gene data show CDR1 as SQVTM and CDR2 as ANQGSEA.

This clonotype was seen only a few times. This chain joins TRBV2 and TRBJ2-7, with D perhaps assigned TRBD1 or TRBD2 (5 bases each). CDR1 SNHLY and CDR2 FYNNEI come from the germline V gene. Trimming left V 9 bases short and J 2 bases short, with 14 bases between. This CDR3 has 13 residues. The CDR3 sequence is CARKIGAPYEQYF. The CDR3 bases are TGTGCCAGAAAAATCGGGGCCCCCTACGAGCAGTACTTC.

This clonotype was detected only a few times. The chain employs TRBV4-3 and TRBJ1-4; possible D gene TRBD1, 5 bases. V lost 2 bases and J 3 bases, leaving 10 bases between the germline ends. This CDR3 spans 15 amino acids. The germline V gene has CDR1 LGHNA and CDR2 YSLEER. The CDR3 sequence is CASSQIQGANEKLFF. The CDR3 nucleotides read TGCGCCAGCAGCCAAATTCAGGGAGCTAATGAAAAACTGTTTTTT.

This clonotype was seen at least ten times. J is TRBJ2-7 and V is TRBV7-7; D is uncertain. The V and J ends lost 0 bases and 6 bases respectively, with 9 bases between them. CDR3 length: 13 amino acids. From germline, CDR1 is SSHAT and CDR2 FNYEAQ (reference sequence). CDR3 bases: TGTGCCAGCAGCTTAGCGAGGAACTCCGAGCAGTACTTC. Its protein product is CASSLARNSEQYF.

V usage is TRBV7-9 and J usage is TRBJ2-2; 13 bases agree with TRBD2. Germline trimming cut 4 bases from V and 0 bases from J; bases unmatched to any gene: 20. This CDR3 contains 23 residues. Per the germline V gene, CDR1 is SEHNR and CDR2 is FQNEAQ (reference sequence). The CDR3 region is CASSSRSTGTSGIHYPNTGELFF. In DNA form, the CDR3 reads TGTGCCAGCAGCTCCAGATCAACCGGGACTAGCGGGATCCACTATCCGAACACCGGGGAGCTGTTTTTT.

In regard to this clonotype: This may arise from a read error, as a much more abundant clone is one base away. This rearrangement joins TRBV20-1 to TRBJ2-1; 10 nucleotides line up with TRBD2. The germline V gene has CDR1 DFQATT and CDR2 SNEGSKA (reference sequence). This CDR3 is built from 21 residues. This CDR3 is CSAREPMVRPSGSYAYNGQFF. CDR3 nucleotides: TGCAGTGCTAGAGAACCTATGGTTCGGCCTAGCGGGAGTTATGCCTACAATGGGCAGTTCTTC.

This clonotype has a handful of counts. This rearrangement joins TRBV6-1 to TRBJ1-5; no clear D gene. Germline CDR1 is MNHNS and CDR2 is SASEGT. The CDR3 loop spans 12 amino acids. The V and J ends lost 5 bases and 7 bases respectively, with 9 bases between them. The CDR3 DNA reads TGTGCCAGCAGTTTAGGGCAACAGCCCCAGCATTTT. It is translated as CASSLGQQPQHF.